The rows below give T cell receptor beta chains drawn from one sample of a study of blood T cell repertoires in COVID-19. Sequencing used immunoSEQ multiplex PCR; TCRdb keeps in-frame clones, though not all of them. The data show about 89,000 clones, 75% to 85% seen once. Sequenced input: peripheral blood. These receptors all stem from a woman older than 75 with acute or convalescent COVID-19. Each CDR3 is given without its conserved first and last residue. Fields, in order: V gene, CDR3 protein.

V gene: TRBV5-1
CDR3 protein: ASSTGTPSYEQY

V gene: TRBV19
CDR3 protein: ASSIRVFADTQY

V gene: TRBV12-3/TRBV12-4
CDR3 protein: ASNRDRSTEAF

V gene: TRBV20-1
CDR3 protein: SASRDILYGYT

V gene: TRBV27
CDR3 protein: ASSHRVRGSGANVLT

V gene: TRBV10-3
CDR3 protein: AIREGTLGGSGYT

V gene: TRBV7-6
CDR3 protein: ASSLEAGGTGELF

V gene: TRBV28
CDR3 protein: ASSPPGDYGYT

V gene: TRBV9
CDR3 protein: ASTTGQGRTEAF

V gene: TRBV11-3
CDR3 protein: ASSPSSGGGPDTQY

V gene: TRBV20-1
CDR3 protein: SASVGRTEAF

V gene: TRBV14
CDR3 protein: ASSLGQSSYEQY

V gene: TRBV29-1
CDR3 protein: SVVSIGGDEQY

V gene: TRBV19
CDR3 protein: ASSMRGQARSNQPQH

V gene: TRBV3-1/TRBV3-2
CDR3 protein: ASSYLDRPPT

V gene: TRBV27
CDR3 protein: ASSPGDGTDKNIQY

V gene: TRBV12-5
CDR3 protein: ASGSGQSSYNSPLH

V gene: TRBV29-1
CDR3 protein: SVGWSLPGTDTQY

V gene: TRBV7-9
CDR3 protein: ASSGFLQYNEQF

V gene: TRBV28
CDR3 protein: ASRQGDNEQF

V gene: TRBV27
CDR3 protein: ASREGTGQGEQY

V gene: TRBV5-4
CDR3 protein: ASSLPLAGEKETQY

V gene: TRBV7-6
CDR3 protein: ASSPGQGYNSPLH

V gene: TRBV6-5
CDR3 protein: ASSLGQGRDGYT

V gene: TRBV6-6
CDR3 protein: ASSPRYLAGSYNEQF

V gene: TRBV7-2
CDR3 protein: ASSSGLALY

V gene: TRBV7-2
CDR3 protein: ASSLNPGQPGELF

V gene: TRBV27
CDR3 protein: ASTLFRGSETQY

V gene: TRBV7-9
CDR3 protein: ASRHTRQGMVNEQF